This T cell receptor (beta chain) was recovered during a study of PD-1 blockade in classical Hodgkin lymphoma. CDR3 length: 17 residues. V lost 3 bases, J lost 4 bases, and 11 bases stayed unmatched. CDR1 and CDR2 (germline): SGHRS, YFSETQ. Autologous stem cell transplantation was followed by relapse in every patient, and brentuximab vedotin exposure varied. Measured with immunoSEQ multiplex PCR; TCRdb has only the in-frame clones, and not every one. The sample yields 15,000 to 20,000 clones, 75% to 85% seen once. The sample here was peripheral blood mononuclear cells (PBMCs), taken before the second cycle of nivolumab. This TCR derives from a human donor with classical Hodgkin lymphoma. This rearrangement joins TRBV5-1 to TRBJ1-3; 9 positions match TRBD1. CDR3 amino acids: CASSSGTGTRVGNTIYF. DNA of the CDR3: TGCGCCAGCAGCTCCGGGACAGGGACACGAGTCGGAAACACCATATATTTT.